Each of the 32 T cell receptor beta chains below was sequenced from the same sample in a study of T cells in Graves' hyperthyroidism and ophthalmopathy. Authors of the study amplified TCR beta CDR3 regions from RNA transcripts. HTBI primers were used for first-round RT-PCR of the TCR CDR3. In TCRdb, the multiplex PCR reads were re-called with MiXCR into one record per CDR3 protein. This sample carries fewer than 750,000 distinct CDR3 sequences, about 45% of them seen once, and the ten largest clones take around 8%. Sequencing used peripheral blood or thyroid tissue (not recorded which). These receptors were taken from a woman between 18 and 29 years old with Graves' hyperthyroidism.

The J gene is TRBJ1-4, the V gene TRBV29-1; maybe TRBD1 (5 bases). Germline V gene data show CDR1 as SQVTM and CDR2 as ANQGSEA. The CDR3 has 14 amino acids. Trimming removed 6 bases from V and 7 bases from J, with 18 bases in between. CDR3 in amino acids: CSVSGGTSVEKLFF. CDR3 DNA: TGCAGCGTGTCGGGAGGGACGTCCGTTGAAAAACTGTTTTTT.

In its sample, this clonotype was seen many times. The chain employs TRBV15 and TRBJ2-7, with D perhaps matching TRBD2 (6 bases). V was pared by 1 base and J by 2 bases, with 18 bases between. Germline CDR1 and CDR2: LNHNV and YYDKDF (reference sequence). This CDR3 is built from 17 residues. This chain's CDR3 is CATSRGDSRVTPYEQYF. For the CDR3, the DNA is TGTGCCACCAGCAGAGGGGACTCCAGGGTGACCCCCTACGAGCAGTACTTC.

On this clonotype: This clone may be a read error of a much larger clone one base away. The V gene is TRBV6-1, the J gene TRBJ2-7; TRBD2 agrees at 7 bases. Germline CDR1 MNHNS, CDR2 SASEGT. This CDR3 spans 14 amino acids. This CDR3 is CAGRLGGFAYEQYF. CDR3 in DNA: TGTGCCGGCAGATTGGGAGGGTTTGCCTACGAGCAGTACTTC.

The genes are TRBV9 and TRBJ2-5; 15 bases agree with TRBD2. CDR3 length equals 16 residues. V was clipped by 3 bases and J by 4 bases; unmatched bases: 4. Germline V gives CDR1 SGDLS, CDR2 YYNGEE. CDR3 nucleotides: TGTGCCAGCAGCGGGGGGACTAGCGGGGGGTCAGAGACCCAGTACTTC. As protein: CASSGGTSGGSETQYF.

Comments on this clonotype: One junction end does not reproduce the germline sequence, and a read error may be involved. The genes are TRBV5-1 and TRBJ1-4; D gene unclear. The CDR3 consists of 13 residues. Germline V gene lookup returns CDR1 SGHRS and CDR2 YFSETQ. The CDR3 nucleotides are TGCGCCAGCAACTTAACGTCGAATGAAGAACTGTTTTTT. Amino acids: CASNLTSNEELFF.

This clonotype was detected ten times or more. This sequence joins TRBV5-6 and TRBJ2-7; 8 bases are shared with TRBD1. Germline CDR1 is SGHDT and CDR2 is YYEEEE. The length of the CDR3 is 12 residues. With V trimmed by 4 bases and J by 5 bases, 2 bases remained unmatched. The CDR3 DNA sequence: TGTGCCAGCAGCATCAGGGGGCACGAGCAGTACTTC. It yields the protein CASSIRGHEQYF.

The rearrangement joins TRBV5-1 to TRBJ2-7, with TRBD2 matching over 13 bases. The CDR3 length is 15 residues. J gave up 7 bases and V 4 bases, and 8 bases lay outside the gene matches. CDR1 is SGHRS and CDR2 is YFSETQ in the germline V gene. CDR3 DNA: TGCGCCAGCAGCAGGACTAGCGGGAGTGACAATGAGCAGTACTTC. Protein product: CASSRTSGSDNEQYF.

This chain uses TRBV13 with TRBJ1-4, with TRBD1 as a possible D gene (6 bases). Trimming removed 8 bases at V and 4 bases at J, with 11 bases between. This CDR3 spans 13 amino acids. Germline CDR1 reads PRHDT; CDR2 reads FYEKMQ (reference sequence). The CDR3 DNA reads TGTGCCAGCGCGACAGGCTATAATGAAAAACTGTTTTTT. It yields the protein CASATGYNEKLFF.

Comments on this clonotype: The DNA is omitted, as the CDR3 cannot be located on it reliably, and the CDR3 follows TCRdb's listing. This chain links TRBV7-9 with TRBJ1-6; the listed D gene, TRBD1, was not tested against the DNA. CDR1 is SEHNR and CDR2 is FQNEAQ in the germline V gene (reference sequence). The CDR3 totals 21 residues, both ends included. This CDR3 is CASSFYICSARTGGGGSPLHF.

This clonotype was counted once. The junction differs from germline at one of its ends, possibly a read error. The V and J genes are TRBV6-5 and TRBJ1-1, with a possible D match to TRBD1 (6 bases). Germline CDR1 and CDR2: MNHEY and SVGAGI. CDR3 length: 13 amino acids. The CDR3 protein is CAGSYLGGTEAFF. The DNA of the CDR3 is TGTGCCGGCAGTTACTTAGGGGGGACTGAAGCTTTCTTT.

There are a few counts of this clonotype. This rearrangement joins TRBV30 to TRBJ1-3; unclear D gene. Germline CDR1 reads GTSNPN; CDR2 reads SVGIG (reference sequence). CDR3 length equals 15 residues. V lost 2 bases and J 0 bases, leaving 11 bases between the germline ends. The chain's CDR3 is CAWSSQDSSGNTIYF. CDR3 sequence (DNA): TGTGCCTGGAGTTCTCAGGATTCCTCTGGAAACACCATATATTTT.

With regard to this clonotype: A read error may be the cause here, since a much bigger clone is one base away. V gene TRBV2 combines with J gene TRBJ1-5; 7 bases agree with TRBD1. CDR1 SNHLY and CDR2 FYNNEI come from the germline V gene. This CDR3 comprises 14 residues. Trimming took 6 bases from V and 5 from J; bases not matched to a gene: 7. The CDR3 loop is CASSRNRGHQPQHF. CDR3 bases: TGTGCCAGCAGCCGGAACAGGGGACATCAGCCCCAGCATTTT.

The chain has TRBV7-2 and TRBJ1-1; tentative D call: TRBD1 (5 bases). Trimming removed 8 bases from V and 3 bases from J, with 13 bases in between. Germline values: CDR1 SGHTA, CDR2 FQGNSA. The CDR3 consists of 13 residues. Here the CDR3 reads CASPDQGYTEAFF. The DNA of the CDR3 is TGTGCCAGCCCAGACCAGGGATACACTGAAGCTTTCTTT.

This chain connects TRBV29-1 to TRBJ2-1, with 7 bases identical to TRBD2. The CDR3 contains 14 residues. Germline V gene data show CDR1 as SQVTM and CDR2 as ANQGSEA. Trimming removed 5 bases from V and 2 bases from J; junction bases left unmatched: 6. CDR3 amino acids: CSVRLAETYNEQFF. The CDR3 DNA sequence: TGCAGCGTTAGGCTAGCGGAGACCTACAATGAGCAGTTCTTC.

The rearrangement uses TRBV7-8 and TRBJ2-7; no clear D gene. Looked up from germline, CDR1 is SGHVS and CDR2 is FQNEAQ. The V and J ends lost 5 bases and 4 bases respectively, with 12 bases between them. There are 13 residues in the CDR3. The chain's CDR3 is CASSQERWYEQYF. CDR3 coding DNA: TGTGCCAGCAGCCAAGAACGGTGGTACGAGCAGTACTTC.

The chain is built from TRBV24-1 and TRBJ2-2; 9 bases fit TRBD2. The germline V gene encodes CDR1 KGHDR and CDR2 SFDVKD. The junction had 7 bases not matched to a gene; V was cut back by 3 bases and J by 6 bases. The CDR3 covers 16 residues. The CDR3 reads CATSDMSGRKPGELFF. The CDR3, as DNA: TGTGCCACCAGTGATATGAGCGGGAGGAAGCCCGGGGAGCTGTTTTTT.

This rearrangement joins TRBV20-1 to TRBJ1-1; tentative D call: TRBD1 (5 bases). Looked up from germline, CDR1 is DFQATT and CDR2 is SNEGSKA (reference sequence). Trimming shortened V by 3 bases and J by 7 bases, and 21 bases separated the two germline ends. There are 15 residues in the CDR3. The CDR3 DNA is TGCAGTGCTAGCTTCCGGGACTCTAATGGCGGTGAAGCTTTCTTT. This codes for CSASFRDSNGGEAFF.

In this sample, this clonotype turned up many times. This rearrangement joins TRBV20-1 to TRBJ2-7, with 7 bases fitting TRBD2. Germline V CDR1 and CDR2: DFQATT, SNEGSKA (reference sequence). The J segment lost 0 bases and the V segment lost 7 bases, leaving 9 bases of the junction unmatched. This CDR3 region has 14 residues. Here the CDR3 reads CSVKKPGGSYEQYF. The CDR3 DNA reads TGCAGTGTTAAGAAGCCGGGAGGCTCCTACGAGCAGTACTTC.

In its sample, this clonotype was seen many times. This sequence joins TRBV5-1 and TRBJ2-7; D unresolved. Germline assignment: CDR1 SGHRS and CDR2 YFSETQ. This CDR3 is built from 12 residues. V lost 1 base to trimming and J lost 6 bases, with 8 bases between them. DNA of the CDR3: TGCGCCAGCAGCTTGAGTCAGACCGAGCAGTACTTC. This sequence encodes CASSLSQTEQYF.

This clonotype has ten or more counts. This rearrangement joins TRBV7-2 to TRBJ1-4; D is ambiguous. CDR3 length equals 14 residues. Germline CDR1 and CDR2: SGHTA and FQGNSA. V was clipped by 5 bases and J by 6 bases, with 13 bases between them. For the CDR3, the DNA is TGTGCCAGCAGCCCTCGGACCGGGGATGAAAAACTGTTTTTT. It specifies CASSPRTGDEKLFF. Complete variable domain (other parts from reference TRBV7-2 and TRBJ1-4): GAGVSQSPSNKVTEKGKDVELRCDPISGHTALYWYRQSLGQGLEFLIYFQGNSAPDKSGLPSDRFSAERTGGSVSTLTIQRTQQEDSAVYLCASSPRTGDEKLFFGSGTQLSVL.

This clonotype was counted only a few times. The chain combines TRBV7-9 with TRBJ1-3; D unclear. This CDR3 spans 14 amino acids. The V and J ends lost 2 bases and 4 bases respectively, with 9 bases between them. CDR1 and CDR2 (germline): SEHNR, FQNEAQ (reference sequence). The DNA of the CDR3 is TGTGCCAGCAGCTTAACCCACTCCGGAAACACCATATATTTT. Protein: CASSLTHSGNTIYF.

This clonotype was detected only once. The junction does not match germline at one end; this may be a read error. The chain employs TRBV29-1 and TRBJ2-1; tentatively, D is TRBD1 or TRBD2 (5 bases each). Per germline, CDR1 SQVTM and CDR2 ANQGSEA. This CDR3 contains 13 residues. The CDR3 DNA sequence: TGCAGCGTTTCATTTGGGGGTTTCAATGGGCAGTTCTTC. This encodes CSVSFGGFNGQFF.

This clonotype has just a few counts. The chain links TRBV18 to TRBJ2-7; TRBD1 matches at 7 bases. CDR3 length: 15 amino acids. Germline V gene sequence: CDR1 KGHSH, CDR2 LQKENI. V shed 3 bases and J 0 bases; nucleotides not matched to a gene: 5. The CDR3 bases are TGTGCCAGCTCACCCTTCGACAGGGCCTCCTACGAGCAGTACTTC. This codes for CASSPFDRASYEQYF. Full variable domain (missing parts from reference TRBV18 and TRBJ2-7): NAGVMQNPRHLVRRRGQEARLRCSPMKGHSHVYWYRQLPEEGLKFMVYLQKENIIDESGMPKERFSAEFPKEGPSILRIQQVVRGDSAAYFCASSPFDRASYEQYFGPGTRLTVT.

CDR3 in DNA: TGTGCCAGCAATACAGGGGTTGTGGCTGGCTACACCTTC. This encodes CASNTGVVAGYTF. The chain uses TRBV2 and TRBJ1-2, with TRBD1 matching 7 bases. CDR1 and CDR2 from the germline V gene are SNHLY and FYNNEI. The CDR3 runs 13 residues. Trimming cost V 7 bases and J 7 bases; bases outside gene matches: 9.

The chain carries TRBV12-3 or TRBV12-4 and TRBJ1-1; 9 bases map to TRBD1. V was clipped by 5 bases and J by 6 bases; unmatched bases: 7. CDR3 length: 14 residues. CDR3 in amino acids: CASSDRGRPAEAFF. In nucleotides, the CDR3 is TGTGCCAGCAGTGACAGGGGGAGACCCGCTGAAGCTTTCTTT.

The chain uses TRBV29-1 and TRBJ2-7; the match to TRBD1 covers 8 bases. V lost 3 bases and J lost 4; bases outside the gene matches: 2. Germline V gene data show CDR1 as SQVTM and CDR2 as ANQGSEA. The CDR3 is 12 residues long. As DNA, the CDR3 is TGCAGCGTTGACCAGGGGGCTTACGAGCAGTACTTC. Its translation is CSVDQGAYEQYF.

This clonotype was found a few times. The CDR3 spells CASSLADTFAQYF. The CDR3 DNA reads as TGTGCCAGCAGTTTAGCAGACACCTTCGCCCAGTACTTC. This sequence joins TRBV27 and TRBJ2-5; D is ambiguous. Trimming took 2 bases from V and 9 from J, leaving 13 bases between them. The CDR3 loop spans 13 amino acids. CDR1 is MNHEY and CDR2 is SMNVEV in the germline V gene (reference sequence).

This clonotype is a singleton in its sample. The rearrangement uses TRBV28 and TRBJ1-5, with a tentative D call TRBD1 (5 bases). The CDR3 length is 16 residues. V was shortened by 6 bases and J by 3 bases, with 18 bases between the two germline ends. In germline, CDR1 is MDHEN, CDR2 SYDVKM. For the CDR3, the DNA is TGTGCCAGCAGCCCTTTGGCGGGGCAAAACAATCAGCCCCAGCATTTT. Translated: CASSPLAGQNNQPQHF. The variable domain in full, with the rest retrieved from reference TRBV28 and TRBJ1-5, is DVKVTQSSRYLVKRTGEKVFLECVQDMDHENMFWYRQDPGLGLRLIYFSYDVKMKEKGDIPEGYSVSREKKERFSLILESASTNQTSMYLCASSPLAGQNNQPQHFGDGTRLSIL.

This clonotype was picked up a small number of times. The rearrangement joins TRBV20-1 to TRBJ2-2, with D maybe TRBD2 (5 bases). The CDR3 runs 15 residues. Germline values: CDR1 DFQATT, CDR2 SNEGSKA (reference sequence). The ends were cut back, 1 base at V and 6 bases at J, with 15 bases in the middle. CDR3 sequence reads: CSARAPGLAPGELFF. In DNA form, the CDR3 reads TGCAGTGCTAGAGCCCCCGGGCTAGCACCCGGGGAGCTGTTTTTT.

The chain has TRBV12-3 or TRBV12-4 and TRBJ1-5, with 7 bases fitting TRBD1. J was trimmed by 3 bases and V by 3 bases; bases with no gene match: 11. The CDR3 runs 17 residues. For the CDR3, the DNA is TGTGCCAGCAGTTTGCGGCGGACAGGCTCCTTCAATCAGCCCCAGCATTTT. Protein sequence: CASSLRRTGSFNQPQHF.

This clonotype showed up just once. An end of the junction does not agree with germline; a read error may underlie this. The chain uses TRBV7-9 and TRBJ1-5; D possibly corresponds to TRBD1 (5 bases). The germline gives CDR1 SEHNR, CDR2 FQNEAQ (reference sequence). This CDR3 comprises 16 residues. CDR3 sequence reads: CANSQPLRGVGQPQHF. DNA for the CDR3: TGCGCCAACAGCCAACCCCTACGGGGGGTGGGTCAGCCCCAGCATTTT.

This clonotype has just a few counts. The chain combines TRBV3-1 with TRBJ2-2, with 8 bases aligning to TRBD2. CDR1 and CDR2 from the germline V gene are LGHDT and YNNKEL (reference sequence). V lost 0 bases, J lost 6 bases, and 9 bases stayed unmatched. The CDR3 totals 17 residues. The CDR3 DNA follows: TGTGCCAGCAGCCAAGACCCAGCGGGAGTTGGGGCCGGGGAGCTGTTTTTT. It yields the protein CASSQDPAGVGAGELFF.